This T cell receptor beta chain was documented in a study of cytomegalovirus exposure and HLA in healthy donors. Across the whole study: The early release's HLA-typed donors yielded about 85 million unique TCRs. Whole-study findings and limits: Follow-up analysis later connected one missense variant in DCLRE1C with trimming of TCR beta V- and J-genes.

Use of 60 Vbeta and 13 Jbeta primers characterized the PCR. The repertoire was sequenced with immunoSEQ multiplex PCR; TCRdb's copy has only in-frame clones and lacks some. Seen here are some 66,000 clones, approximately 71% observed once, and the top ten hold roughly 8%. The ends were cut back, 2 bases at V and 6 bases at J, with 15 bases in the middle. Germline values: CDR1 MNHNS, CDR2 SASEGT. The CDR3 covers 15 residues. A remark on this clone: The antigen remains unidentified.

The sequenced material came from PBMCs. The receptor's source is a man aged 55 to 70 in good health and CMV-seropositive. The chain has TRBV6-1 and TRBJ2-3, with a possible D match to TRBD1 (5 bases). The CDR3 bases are TGTGCCAGCAGTGAAACAGAAGGGGCGACGGATACGCAGTATTTT. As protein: CASSETEGATDTQYF.